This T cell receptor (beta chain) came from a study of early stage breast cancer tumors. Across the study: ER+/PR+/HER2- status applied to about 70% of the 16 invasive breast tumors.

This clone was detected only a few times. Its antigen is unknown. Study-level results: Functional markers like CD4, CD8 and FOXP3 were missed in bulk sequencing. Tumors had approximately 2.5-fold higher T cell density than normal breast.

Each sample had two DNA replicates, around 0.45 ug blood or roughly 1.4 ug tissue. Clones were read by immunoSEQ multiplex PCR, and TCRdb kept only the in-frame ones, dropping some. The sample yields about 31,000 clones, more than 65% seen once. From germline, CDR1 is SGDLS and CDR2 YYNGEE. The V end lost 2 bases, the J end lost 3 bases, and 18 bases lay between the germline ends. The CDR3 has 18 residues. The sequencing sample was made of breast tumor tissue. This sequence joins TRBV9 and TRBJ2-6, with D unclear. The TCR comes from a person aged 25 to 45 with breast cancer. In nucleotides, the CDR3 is TGTGCCAGCAGCGTCAGTGATTGGGTTTTGGGTGGGGCCAACGTCCTGACTTTC. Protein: CASSVSDWVLGGANVLTF.